This T cell receptor (beta chain) is from a study of PD-1 blockade in classical Hodgkin lymphoma. Study-level results: Diversity similar to that of newly diagnosed patients was seen at baseline in complete responders.

Sequenced by immunoSEQ multiplex PCR; TCRdb stores in-frame clones only, minus some. This table holds 45,000 or so clones, roughly 86% found once. Germline V gene data show CDR1 as WNHNN and CDR2 as SYGVQD (reference sequence). The CDR3 has 18 amino acids. Trimming took 0 bases from V and 12 from J, leaving 26 bases between them. All trial patients relapsed after autologous stem cell transplantation. Classifying best responses yielded complete response, partial response or progressive disease. As to this clone: What it recognizes is unknown.

This clonotype was sampled from a human donor with classical Hodgkin lymphoma. The starting material was peripheral blood mononuclear cells (PBMCs), obtained at baseline. J is TRBJ1-4 and V is TRBV10-1, with a weak D call TRBD1 (6 bases). CDR3 nucleotide sequence: TGCGCCAGCAGTGAGTCCAGAAGGACAGACCCTATCGCGGAAGAACTGTTTTTT. It yields the protein CASSESRRTDPIAEELFF.